Listed below are T cell receptor beta chains from one sample, sequenced in a study of Tregs in tolerant kidney transplant recipients. Here immunoSEQ multiplex PCR was the method, and the copy in TCRdb shows in-frame clones only, minus some. The table lists more than 90,000 clones, roughly 93% of them singletons. The material was CD4+ T cells from blood (PBMCs), obtained 12 months after the transplant. These receptors all stem from a human patient who received a combined kidney and bone marrow transplant. Some T cells may arise from the graft donor. Both conserved end residues are part of each CDR3. D genes are given only for firm matches. Not all rows give a size; the values are once, few, many and, for expanded clones, a class.

NA	TRBV5-1	TRBJ2-7	NA	TGCGCCAGCAGCTTGATCGGGACAAGTCTGGCCGAGCAGTACTTC	CASSLIGTSLAEQYF
TRBD2	TRBV19	TRBJ2-3	NA	TGTGCCAGTAGGCCGACTAGCGGGGCCACAGATACGCAGTATTTT	CASRPTSGATDTQYF
NA	TRBV6-5	TRBJ2-1	NA	TGTGCCAGCAGCAGGGACTGGAGCTCCTACAATGAGCAGTTCTTC	CASSRDWSSYNEQFF
NA	TRBV5-6	TRBJ1-5	NA	TGTGCCAGCAGCTTGTTTTGGGCATCAGCACCCAGCAATCAGCCCCAGCATTTT	CASSLFWASAPSNQPQHF
TRBD1	TRBV5-4	TRBJ2-7	NA	TGTGCCAGCAGATACTCCCGGGACAGGGCCCACGAGCAGTACTTC	CASRYSRDRAHEQYF
TRBD2	TRBV7-9	TRBJ2-3	NA	TGTGCCAGCACCTTCGGACTAGCGGGAGGATGGACAGATACGCAGTATTTT	CASTFGLAGGWTDTQYF
TRBD2	TRBV18	TRBJ2-1	once	TGTGCCAGCTCACCACGGTCACTAGCGGATTTCAATGAGCAGTTCTTC	CASSPRSLADFNEQFF
NA	TRBV9	TRBJ1-6	NA	TGTGCCAGCAGCCCAGACAATGGCCCCTATAATTCACCCCTCCACTTT	CASSPDNGPYNSPLHF
TRBD1	TRBV30	TRBJ1-3	NA	TGTGCCTGGGCCAACAAATACAGGGGTACTGGAAACACCATATATTTT	CAWANKYRGTGNTIYF
TRBD1	TRBV12-5	TRBJ2-7	once	TGTGCTAGTGGTTTGGTCCAACCCCAGGCTCGTGGACAGGAAAACTTATGCTCCTACGAGCAGTACTTC	CASGLVQPQARGQENLCSYEQYF
TRBD1	TRBV30	TRBJ1-6	NA	TGTGCCTGGAGTGTAACAGGGGAGGATTCACCCCTCCACTTT	CAWSVTGEDSPLHF
NA	TRBV6-5	TRBJ1-2	NA	TGTGCCAGCAGTTACTTACAGGGAGCAAACTATGGCTACACCTTC	CASSYLQGANYGYTF
TRBD1	TRBV11-3	TRBJ1-2	few	TGTGCCAGCAGCCCAAGGACAGGGGGATATGGCTACACCTTC	CASSPRTGGYGYTF
TRBD2	TRBV7-2	TRBJ2-1	NA	TGTGCCAGCAGCTTAGAAGGCGGGAGGAGATACAATGAGCAGTTCTTC	CASSLEGGRRYNEQFF
NA	TRBV18	TRBJ2-5	NA	TGTGCCAGCTCACCACCTTGGGCAGGGGATCCAGAGACCCAGTACTTC	CASSPPWAGDPETQYF
NA	TRBV5-1	TRBJ1-6	NA	TGCGCCAGCAGCTCAGATTCCATAAATTCCCCCCTCCACTTT	CASSSDSINSPLHF
TRBD2	TRBV4-2	TRBJ2-7	few	TGTGCCAGCAGCCGCTCGGGGGGTAGCGGGGGGTACGAGCAGTACTTC	CASSRSGGSGGYEQYF
TRBD2	TRBV11-3	TRBJ2-1	few	TGTGCCAGCAGCTTCGACGGGAGGGTCGGAAATGAGCAGTTCTTC	CASSFDGRVGNEQFF
TRBD1	TRBV30	TRBJ1-2	NA	TGTGCCTCCCGGGACAGCGAAGACTATGGCTACACCTTC	CASRDSEDYGYTF
NA	TRBV7-8	TRBJ1-2	NA	TGTGCCAGCAGCTTAGCTCCCGGGGATGGCTACACCTTC	CASSLAPGDGYTF
TRBD1	TRBV7-6	TRBJ1-2	NA	TGTGCCAGCAGCTTGGGCCGACAGGGTATAAATGGCTACACCTTC	CASSLGRQGINGYTF
TRBD2	TRBV4-3	TRBJ2-1	NA	TGCGCCAGCAGCCAGGCGCCGGGACTAGCGGGGACAAGCTCCTACAATGAGCAGTTCTTC	CASSQAPGLAGTSSYNEQFF
TRBD2	TRBV7-9	TRBJ2-3	once	TGTGCCAGCAGTTCGGCGGGGGTAGATACGCAGTATTTT	CASSSAGVDTQYF
NA	TRBV19	TRBJ1-1	NA	TGTGCCAGTAGTACCGGACTTGGGAACACTGAAGCTTTCTTT	CASSTGLGNTEAFF
TRBD2	TRBV7-2	TRBJ2-2	once	TGTGCCAGCAGCTCGGGACTAGCGGGACTCACCGGGGAGCTGTTTTTT	CASSSGLAGLTGELFF
NA	TRBV6-5	TRBJ1-1	few	TGTGCCAGCAGCCCCTCCAGGGGCTGGGGAGCTTTCTTT	CASSPSRGWGAFF
NA	TRBV30	TRBJ2-1	NA	TGTGCCTGGATGCGGCGGGGCCACGAGGAGCAGTTCTTC	CAWMRRGHEEQFF
TRBD2	TRBV7-2	TRBJ2-3	NA	TGTGCCAGCAGCCACCCCCGAGGACTAGCGGGGTACACAGATACGCAGTATTTT	CASSHPRGLAGYTDTQYF
TRBD2	TRBV7-3	TRBJ2-3	NA	TGTGCCAGCAGCTTACACAGCGGGGTAGACACAGATACGCAGTATTTT	CASSLHSGVDTDTQYF
NA	TRBV6-5	TRBJ2-2	NA	TGTGCCAGCAGTCCCGGGACTTGGAACACCGGGGAGCTGTTTTTT	CASSPGTWNTGELFF
TRBD2	TRBV5-8	TRBJ2-1	NA	TGTGCCAGCAGCCCGTACCCTATAGCGGGGGGGCCCGGAAATGAGCAGTTCTTC	CASSPYPIAGGPGNEQFF
TRBD1	TRBV4-2	TRBJ1-2	NA	TGTGCCAGCAGCCAAGGGGACAGGGAAGCCTATGGCTACACCTTC	CASSQGDREAYGYTF
NA	TRBV18	TRBJ2-7	NA	TGTGCCAGCTCACCAGCGGGGAAAGGCTACGAGCAGTACTTC	CASSPAGKGYEQYF
NA	TRBV7-3	TRBJ2-2	NA	TGTGCCAGCAGATCGGGACCGGGGGCCGGGGAGCTGTTTTTT	CASRSGPGAGELFF